This T cell receptor beta chain was documented in a study of blood T cell repertoires in COVID-19. The table came from immunoSEQ multiplex PCR; TCRdb's copy has only in-frame clones and leaves some out. The table records over 200,000 clones, roughly 80% of them present only once. This receptor was obtained from a human donor in a cohort sampled during active COVID-19. The sequencing input was peripheral blood.

CDR3 nucleotide sequence: TGTGCCAGCAGTTATCTAGCGGGATCGTACGAGCAGTACTTC. It codes for CASSYLAGSYEQYF. This chain joins TRBV28 and TRBJ2-7; 9 nucleotides agree with TRBD2. The CDR3 is 14 residues long. J was trimmed by 4 bases and V by 4 bases; bases with no gene match: 5. From germline, CDR1 is MDHEN and CDR2 SYDVKM.